A selection of T cell receptor beta chains follows, all from one sample in a study of blood T cell repertoires in COVID-19. Clones were read by immunoSEQ multiplex PCR, and TCRdb kept only the in-frame ones, dropping some. The profile shows about 200,000 clones, 88% of them singletons. The specimen was peripheral blood. The receptor source for this set is a man aged 35-49 years with active or convalescent COVID-19. Each CDR3 is given with its conserved first and last residue. The order of the fields is J gene, clone size, V gene, D gene, CDR3 length, CDR3 protein, CDR3 DNA. The D gene is left open where the match is weak. Clone sizes are given selectively: once, few, many, or a class where the clone is expanded.

TRBJ2-3	NA	TRBV5-1	TRBD1	17	CASSPYRGVGAANTQYF	TGCGCCAGCAGCCCCTACAGGGGTGTCGGGGCCGCTAATACGCAGTATTTT
TRBJ1-4	NA	TRBV11-3	NA	14	CASSLVLSGEKLFF	TGTGCCAGCAGCTTAGTACTCTCCGGTGAAAAACTGTTTTTT
TRBJ1-1	NA	TRBV12-5	NA	16	CASGLAQGRIDTEAFF	TGTGCTAGTGGTTTGGCCCAGGGCCGTATCGACACTGAAGCTTTCTTT
TRBJ1-2	NA	TRBV19	TRBD1	17	CASSPRTGSYDRLGYTF	TGTGCCAGTAGTCCAAGGACAGGGTCCTACGATCGACTTGGCTACACCTTC
TRBJ2-3	few	TRBV5-4	TRBD1	16	CASNKGQKSSTDTQYF	TGTGCCAGCAACAAGGGACAGAAAAGTAGCACAGATACGCAGTATTTT
TRBJ1-2	NA	TRBV28	NA	13	CASRATGKYGYTF	TGTGCCAGCAGGGCAACAGGGAAATATGGCTACACCTTC
TRBJ1-5	NA	TRBV19	NA	15	CASSIGTGGGQPQHF	TGTGCCAGTAGTATAGGAACGGGCGGGGGTCAGCCCCAGCATTTT
TRBJ1-6	NA	TRBV6-5	NA	14	CASSPGQSNSPLHF	TGTGCCAGCAGCCCCGGACAGTCCAACTCACCCCTCCACTTT
TRBJ2-7	NA	TRBV5-6	TRBD1	13	CASSLTGAYEQYF	TGTGCCAGCAGCTTGACAGGGGCCTACGAGCAGTACTTC
TRBJ1-5	NA	TRBV14	NA	14	CASSRGGGNQPQHF	TGTGCCAGCAGCCGGGGGGGTGGCAATCAGCCCCAGCATTTT
TRBJ2-7	NA	TRBV5-4	TRBD1	15	CASSAPSPGGYEQYF	TGTGCCAGCAGCGCCCCCTCACCAGGGGGCTACGAGCAGTACTTC
TRBJ2-7	NA	TRBV28	TRBD2	15	CASSLWASGSPEQYF	TGTGCCAGCAGTTTATGGGCTAGCGGGAGTCCCGAGCAGTACTTC
TRBJ2-7	NA	TRBV4-1	TRBD2	15	CASSQSSGRALEQYF	TGCGCCAGCAGCCAATCTAGCGGGAGGGCCCTCGAGCAGTACTTC
TRBJ2-3	NA	TRBV11-3	TRBD2	17	CASSSIFSGRAGDTQYF	TGTGCCAGCAGCTCGATCTTCAGCGGGAGGGCTGGAGATACGCAGTATTTT
TRBJ2-7	NA	TRBV2	TRBD2	13	CASRPTSAYEQYF	TGTGCCAGCAGACCGACTAGCGCCTACGAGCAGTACTTC
TRBJ2-7	NA	TRBV7-9	NA	12	CASREDSYEQYF	TGTGCCAGCAGAGAGGATAGCTACGAGCAGTACTTC
TRBJ1-2	few	TRBV3-1/TRBV3-2	NA	18	CASSQDRFRGPFNYGYTF	TGTGCCAGCAGCCAAGATAGATTCAGGGGACCATTTAACTATGGCTACACCTTC
TRBJ2-7	NA	TRBV6-4	TRBD2	15	CASSTTSGGIYEQYF	TGTGCCAGCAGTACTACTAGCGGAGGGATCTACGAGCAGTACTTC
TRBJ2-3	NA	TRBV10-3	NA	15	CAISELGANADTQYF	TGTGCCATCAGTGAGTTGGGGGCCAACGCAGATACGCAGTATTTT
TRBJ1-3	NA	TRBV6-6	NA	15	CASSYLGADGNTIYF	TGTGCCAGCAGTTATTTGGGGGCGGATGGAAACACCATATATTTT
TRBJ2-1	NA	TRBV14	NA	14	CASSPAGFFNEQFF	TGTGCCAGCAGCCCCGCGGGGTTCTTCAATGAGCAGTTCTTC
TRBJ2-7	NA	TRBV28	NA	14	CASSLSGLTYEQYF	TGTGCCAGCAGTTTAAGCGGATTAACCTACGAGCAGTACTTC
TRBJ2-7	NA	TRBV7-9	NA	12	CASSKTQGEQYF	TGTGCCAGCAGCAAAACTCAGGGCGAGCAGTACTTC